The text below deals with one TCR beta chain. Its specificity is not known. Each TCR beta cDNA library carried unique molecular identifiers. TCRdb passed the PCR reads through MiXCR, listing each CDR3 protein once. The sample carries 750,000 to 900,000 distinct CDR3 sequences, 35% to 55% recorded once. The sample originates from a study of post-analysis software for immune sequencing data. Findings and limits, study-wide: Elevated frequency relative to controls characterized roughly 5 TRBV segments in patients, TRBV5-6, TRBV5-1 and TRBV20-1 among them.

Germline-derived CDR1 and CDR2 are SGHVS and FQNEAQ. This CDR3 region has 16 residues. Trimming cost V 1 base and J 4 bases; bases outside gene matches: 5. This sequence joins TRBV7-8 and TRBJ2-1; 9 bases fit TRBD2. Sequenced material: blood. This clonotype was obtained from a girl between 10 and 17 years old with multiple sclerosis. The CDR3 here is CASSLDSSGTYNEQFF. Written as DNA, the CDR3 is TGTGCCAGCAGCTTAGACTCTAGCGGGACATACAATGAGCAGTTCTTC.